This T cell receptor beta chain was identified in a study of control samples from healthy donors and cancer patients. This clone has just one count. Data came from immunoSEQ multiplex PCR; TCRdb stores just in-frame clones and leaves some out. The sample consists of over 80,000 clones, more than 75% of them appearing once. The material sequenced was blood. The clonotype originates from a man in his 60s in good health.

CDR3 amino acids: CASSLQDDEQFF. As DNA, the CDR3 is TGTGCCAGCAGTTTACAGGACGATGAGCAGTTCTTC. This chain uses TRBV6-5 with TRBJ2-1; perhaps TRBD1 as D (5 bases). Germline loops: CDR1 MNHEY, CDR2 SVGAGI. The CDR3 has 12 residues. Trimming took 4 bases from V and 8 from J, leaving 9 bases between them.